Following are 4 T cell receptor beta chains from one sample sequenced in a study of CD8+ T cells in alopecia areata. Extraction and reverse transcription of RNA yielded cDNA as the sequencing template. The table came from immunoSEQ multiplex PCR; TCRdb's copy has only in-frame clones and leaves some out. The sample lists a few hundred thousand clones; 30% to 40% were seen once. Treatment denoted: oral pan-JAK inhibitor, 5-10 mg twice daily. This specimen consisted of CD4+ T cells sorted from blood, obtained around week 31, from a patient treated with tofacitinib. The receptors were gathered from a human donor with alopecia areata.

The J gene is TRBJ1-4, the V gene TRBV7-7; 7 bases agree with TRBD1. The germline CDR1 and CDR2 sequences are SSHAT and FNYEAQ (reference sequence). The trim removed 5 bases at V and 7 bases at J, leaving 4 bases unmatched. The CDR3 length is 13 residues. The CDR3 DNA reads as TGTGCCAGCAGCCTCACAGGGGCTGAAAAACTGTTTTTT. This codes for CASSLTGAEKLFF. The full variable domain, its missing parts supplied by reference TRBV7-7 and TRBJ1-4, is GAGVSQSPRYKVTKRGQDVTLRCDPISSHATLYWYQQALGQGPEFLTYFNYEAQPDKSGLPSDRFSAERPEGSISTLTIQRTEQRDSAMYRCASSLTGAEKLFFGSGTQLSVL.

DNA of the CDR3: TGTGCCAGCAGTTCCGGGGTAGAGGATGAAAAACTGTTTTTT. Its translation is CASSSGVEDEKLFF. The rearrangement links TRBV9 to TRBJ1-4; the D is unclear. This CDR3 region has 14 residues. Germline V CDR1 and CDR2: SGDLS, YYNGEE. V gave up 5 bases and J gave up 6 bases, with 14 bases separating them.

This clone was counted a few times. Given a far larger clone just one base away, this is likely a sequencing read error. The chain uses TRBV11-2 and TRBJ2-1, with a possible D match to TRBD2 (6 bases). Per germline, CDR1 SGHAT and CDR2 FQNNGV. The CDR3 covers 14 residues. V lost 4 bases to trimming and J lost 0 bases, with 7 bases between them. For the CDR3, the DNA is TGTGCCAGCAGCTCGGACTACTCCTACAATGAGCAGTTCTTC. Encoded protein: CASSSDYSYNEQFF.

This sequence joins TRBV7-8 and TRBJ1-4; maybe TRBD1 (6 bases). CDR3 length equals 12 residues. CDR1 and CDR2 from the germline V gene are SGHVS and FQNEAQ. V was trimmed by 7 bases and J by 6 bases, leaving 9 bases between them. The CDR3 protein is CASTRTDEKLFF. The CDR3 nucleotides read TGTGCCAGCACCCGGACAGATGAAAAACTGTTTTTT.